The present T cell receptor beta chain was sequenced within a study of T cell repertoires in cytomegalovirus infection. Study overall: Matching HLA type and CMV infection were both indicated by public TCR beta signatures.

As to this clonotype: Its antigen is as yet unknown.

TCRdb used MiXCR to reprocess the reads, holding one entry per CDR3 protein. The sample lists approximately 390,000 distinct CDR3 sequences, roughly 36% occurring once. Trimming removed 6 bases at V and 0 bases at J, with 13 bases between. Germline V lookup: CDR1 MNHEY, CDR2 SVGEGT. This CDR3 region has 15 residues. Sequencing used cultured PBMCs, obtained from culture after CMV antigen stimulation. The chain links TRBV6-2 or TRBV6-3 to TRBJ2-3, with D possibly TRBD2 on 6 matching bases. This sequence was found in a human donor in good health (CMV status not recorded). Some clones in this sample may be carry-over from other donors' samples. The CDR3 reads CASSRDLASTDTQYF. The DNA of the CDR3 is TGTGCCAGCAGCCGGGACTTGGCAAGCACAGATACGCAGTATTTT.